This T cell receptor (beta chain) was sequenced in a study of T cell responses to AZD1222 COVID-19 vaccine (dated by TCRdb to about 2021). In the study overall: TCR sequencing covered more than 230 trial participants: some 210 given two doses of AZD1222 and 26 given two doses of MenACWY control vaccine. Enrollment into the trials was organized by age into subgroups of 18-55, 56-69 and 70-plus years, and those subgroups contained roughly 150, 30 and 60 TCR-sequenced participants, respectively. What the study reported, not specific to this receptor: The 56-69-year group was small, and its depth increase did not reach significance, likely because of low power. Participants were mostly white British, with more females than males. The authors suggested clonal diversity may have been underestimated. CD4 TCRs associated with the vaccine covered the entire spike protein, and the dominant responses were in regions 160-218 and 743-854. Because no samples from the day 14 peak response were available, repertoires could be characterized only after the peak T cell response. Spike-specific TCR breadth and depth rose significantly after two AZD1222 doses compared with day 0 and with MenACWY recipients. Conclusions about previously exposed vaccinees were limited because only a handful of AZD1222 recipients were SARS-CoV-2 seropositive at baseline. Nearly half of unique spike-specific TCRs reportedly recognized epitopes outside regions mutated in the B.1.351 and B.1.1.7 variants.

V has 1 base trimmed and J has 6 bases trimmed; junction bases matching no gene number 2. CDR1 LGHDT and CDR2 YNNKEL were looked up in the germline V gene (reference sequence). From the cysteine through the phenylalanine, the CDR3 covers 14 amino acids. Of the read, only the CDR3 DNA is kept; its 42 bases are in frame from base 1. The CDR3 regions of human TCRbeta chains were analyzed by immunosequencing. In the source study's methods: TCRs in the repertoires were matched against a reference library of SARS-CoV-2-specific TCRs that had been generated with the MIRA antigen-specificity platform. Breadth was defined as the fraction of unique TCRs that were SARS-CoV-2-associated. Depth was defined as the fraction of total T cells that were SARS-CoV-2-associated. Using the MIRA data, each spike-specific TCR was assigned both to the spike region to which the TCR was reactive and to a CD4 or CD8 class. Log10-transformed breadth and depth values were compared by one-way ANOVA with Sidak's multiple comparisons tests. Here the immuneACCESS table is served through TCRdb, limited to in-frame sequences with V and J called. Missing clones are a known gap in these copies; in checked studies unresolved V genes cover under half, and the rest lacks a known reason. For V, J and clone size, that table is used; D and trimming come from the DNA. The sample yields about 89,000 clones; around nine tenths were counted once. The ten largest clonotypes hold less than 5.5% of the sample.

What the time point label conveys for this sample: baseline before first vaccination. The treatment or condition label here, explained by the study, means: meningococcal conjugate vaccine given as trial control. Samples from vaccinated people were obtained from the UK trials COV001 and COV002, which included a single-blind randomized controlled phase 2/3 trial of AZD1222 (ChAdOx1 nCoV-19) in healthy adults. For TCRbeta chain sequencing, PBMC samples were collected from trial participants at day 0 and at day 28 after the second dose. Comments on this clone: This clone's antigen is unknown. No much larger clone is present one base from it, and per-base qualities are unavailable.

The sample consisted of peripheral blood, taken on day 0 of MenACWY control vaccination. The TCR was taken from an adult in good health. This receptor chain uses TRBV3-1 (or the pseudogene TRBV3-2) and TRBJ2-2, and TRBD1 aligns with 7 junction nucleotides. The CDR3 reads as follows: CASSQGDRAGELFF. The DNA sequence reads TGTGCCAGCAGCCAAGGAGACAGGGCCGGGGAGCTGTTTTTT.